The 20 T cell receptor beta chains in this list originate from one sample, sequenced in a study of cytomegalovirus exposure and HLA in healthy donors. A multiplex PCR was run with 60 Vbeta primers and 13 Jbeta primers. Data came from immunoSEQ multiplex PCR; TCRdb stores just in-frame clones and leaves some out. The sample has under 200,000 clones, roughly 79% seen once. Sequenced sample: PBMCs. These receptors were taken from a man in his forties or fifties in good health and CMV-seronegative.

The chain uses TRBV6-1 and TRBJ2-1; D is possibly TRBD2 (5 bases). Trimming shortened V by 8 bases and J by 4 bases, and 6 bases separated the two germline ends. From germline, CDR1 is MNHNS and CDR2 SASEGT. The CDR3 has 11 residues. Here the CDR3 reads CASGSYNEQFF. In DNA form, the CDR3 reads TGTGCCAGCGGGAGTTACAATGAGCAGTTCTTC.

The chain employs TRBV4-1 and TRBJ2-7, with D perhaps TRBD2 (6 bases). The ends were cut back, 0 bases at V and 8 bases at J, with 14 bases in the middle. CDR1 MGHRA and CDR2 YSYEKL come from the germline V gene. CDR3 length: 14 residues. DNA for the CDR3: TGCGCCAGCAGCCAAGATCCGGCGGGACCCCAGCAGTACGTC. It codes for CASSQDPAGPQQYV.

CDR3 coding DNA: TGTGCCAGCAGCCAAACTCCGGGACTAGCGGGGACCACAGATACGCAGTATTTT. Amino acid sequence: CASSQTPGLAGTTDTQYF. This chain uses TRBV7-3 with TRBJ2-3; 13 bases line up with TRBD2. Germline V gene data show CDR1 as SGHTA and CDR2 as FQGTGA. The V and J ends lost 5 bases and 2 bases, in that order; junction bases with no gene match: 10. CDR3 length equals 18 residues.

The chain recombines TRBV4-1 with TRBJ2-7; 13 bases are shared with TRBD2. Germline V CDR1 and CDR2: MGHRA, YSYEKL. There are 20 residues in the CDR3. The V segment lost 3 bases and the J segment 0 bases; nucleotides outside the gene matches: 14. The CDR3: CASSHQYQGTSGVSSYEQYV. CDR3 in DNA: TGCGCCAGCAGCCACCAGTATCAGGGGACTAGCGGGGTGAGCTCCTACGAGCAGTACGTC.

This clone showed up just once. The CDR3 sequence is CASSLVAGLAGVGNTDTQYF. In DNA, the CDR3 is TGCGCCAGCAGCTTGGTAGCGGGACTAGCGGGAGTCGGGAACACAGATACGCAGTATTTT. The chain carries TRBV5-1 and TRBJ2-3; 14 bases are a match to TRBD2. Germline CDR1 SGHRS, CDR2 YFSETQ. CDR3 length equals 20 residues. V shed 0 bases, J shed 2 bases, and the junction held 11 bases outside the gene matches.

The V gene is TRBV7-2, the J gene TRBJ2-3; 15 bases match TRBD2. The CDR3 has 17 residues. The V gene end was trimmed by 4 bases and the J gene end by 5 bases; junction bases not matched to a gene: 7. The germline CDR1 and CDR2 sequences are SGHTA and FQGNSA. The CDR3 coding sequence is TGTGCCAGCAGCTACGGACTAGCGGGAGGGAAGCGAGATACGCAGTATTTT. This encodes CASSYGLAGGKRDTQYF.

This clone was observed a single time. This sequence joins TRBV6-5 and TRBJ1-2; 9 bases match TRBD1. Germline CDR1 reads MNHEY; CDR2 reads SVGAGI. The CDR3 loop spans 15 amino acids. The trim removed 7 bases at V and 4 bases at J, leaving 10 bases unmatched. CDR3 region: CASTLGTGNVYGYTF. The DNA for the CDR3 is TGTGCCAGCACCCTAGGGACAGGGAATGTCTATGGCTACACCTTC.

The chain carries TRBV7-3 and TRBJ2-3, with D maybe TRBD1 (6 bases). Trimming stripped 5 bases from V and 5 bases from J, with 17 bases between. Per germline, CDR1 SGHTA and CDR2 FQGTGA. This CDR3 has 15 residues. In DNA, the CDR3 is TGTGCCAGCAGCCCTGGGGGCGCCGGAGGAGATACGCAGTATTTT. Amino acids: CASSPGGAGGDTQYF.

The chain links TRBV27 to TRBJ2-3, with unresolved D. CDR3 length: 15 residues. Germline V gene lookup returns CDR1 MNHEY and CDR2 SMNVEV (reference sequence). V lost 3 bases to trimming and J lost 4 bases, with 14 bases between them. The CDR3 nucleotides are TGTGCCAGCAGTTTTAAAGAGGCTTCGGCAGATACGCAGTATTTT. It translates to CASSFKEASADTQYF.

CDR3 residues: CASSEQGNGNTIYF. In nucleotides, the CDR3 is TGTGCCAGCAGTGAACAGGGAAACGGAAACACCATATATTTT. The V and J genes are TRBV2 and TRBJ1-3; a weak D match, TRBD1 (5 bases). The germline V gene encodes CDR1 SNHLY and CDR2 FYNNEI. The CDR3 length is 14 residues. V dropped 2 bases and J dropped 4 bases, with 9 bases sitting between them.

This clone was counted once. The rearrangement links TRBV4-1 to TRBJ1-2; D gene ambiguous. The CDR3 has 16 amino acids. The germline V gene encodes CDR1 MGHRA and CDR2 YSYEKL. Trimming removed 0 bases at V and 2 bases at J, with 13 bases between. The CDR3 loop is CASSQERQALNYGYTF. The CDR3 DNA reads TGCGCCAGCAGCCAAGAAAGGCAGGCGCTGAACTATGGCTACACCTTC.

This rearrangement joins TRBV29-1 to TRBJ2-7; 11 nucleotides align to TRBD2. CDR1 is SQVTM and CDR2 is ANQGSEA in the germline V gene. The V and J ends lost 2 bases and 0 bases, in that order; junction bases with no gene match: 3. This CDR3 has 15 amino acids. CDR3 coding DNA: TGCAGCGTTGAACCGGGACTAGCGGACTCCTACGAGCAGTACGTC. Translated, it gives CSVEPGLADSYEQYV.

This clone turned up a few times. The rearrangement uses TRBV5-8 and TRBJ1-1; D might be TRBD1 (6 bases). The V gene's germline CDR1 is SGHTS and CDR2 YDEGEE. The germline V and J ends were trimmed by 4 bases and 1 base, with 17 bases remaining between them. The CDR3 is made up of 16 amino acids. CDR3 bases: TGTGCCAGCAGCAACCAACTCAGGGGTAGGAACACTGAAGCTTTCTTT. Protein: CASSNQLRGRNTEAFF.

The V and J genes are TRBV10-3 and TRBJ2-3; 7 bases are shared with TRBD2. Germline V gene sequence: CDR1 ENHRY, CDR2 SYGVKD. The V segment lost 3 bases and the J segment 0 bases; nucleotides outside the gene matches: 0. The CDR3 length is 14 residues. As DNA, the CDR3 is TGTGCCATCAGTGAACTAGCGAGCACAGATACGCAGTATTTT. As protein: CAISELASTDTQYF.

This clone was picked up a small number of times. V and J are TRBV7-9 and TRBJ2-7, with D unresolved. Trimming cost V 5 bases and J 7 bases, with 12 bases left between them. Germline V lookup: CDR1 SEHNR, CDR2 FQNEAQ (reference sequence). This CDR3 has 12 residues. Here the CDR3 reads CASSPSGKEQYF. The CDR3 nucleotides read TGTGCCAGCAGCCCTAGTGGTAAGGAGCAGTACTTC.

This chain links TRBV4-1 with TRBJ2-3; D call uncertain. This CDR3 spans 15 amino acids. Germline lookup yields CDR1 MGHRA and CDR2 YSYEKL. V dropped 2 bases and J dropped 2 bases, with 11 bases sitting between them. CDR3 amino acids: CASSQRAVDTDTQYF. The CDR3 bases are TGCGCCAGCAGCCAACGTGCAGTCGACACAGATACGCAGTATTTT.

The V and J genes are TRBV15 and TRBJ1-4, with 8 bases aligning to TRBD1. The CDR3 is made up of 15 amino acids. CDR1 and CDR2 (germline): LNHNV, YYDKDF (reference sequence). V was pared by 5 bases and J by 6 bases, with 8 bases of the junction left unmatched. The CDR3 region is CATSEIDRGDEKLFF. CDR3 nucleotides: TGTGCCACCAGCGAGATCGACAGGGGCGATGAAAAACTGTTTTTT.

A remark on this clone: One end of the junction varies from germline; a read error may be responsible. The chain has TRBV7-9 and TRBJ2-5; TRBD2 matches 7 bases. Germline loops: CDR1 SEHNR, CDR2 FQNEAQ (reference sequence). This CDR3 has 17 residues. The CDR3: CSSEGEGSGLYQETQYF. In nucleotides, the CDR3 is TGTTCCAGCGAAGGGGAGGGTAGCGGGCTGTACCAAGAGACCCAGTACTTC. Full variable domain (outside the CDR3, taken from reference TRBV7-9 and TRBJ2-5): DTGVSQNPRHKITKRGQNVTFRCDPISEHNRLYWYRQTLGQGPEFLTYFQNEAQLEKSRLLSDRFSAERPKGSFSTLEIQRTEQGDSAMYLCSSEGEGSGLYQETQYFGPGTRLLVL.

This sequence joins TRBV7-2 and TRBJ1-2, with D perhaps matching TRBD1 (5 bases). Trimming shortened V by 0 bases and J by 8 bases, and 13 bases separated the two germline ends. Germline V gives CDR1 SGHTA, CDR2 FQGNSA. The CDR3 runs 14 residues. The CDR3 DNA is TGTGCCAGCAGCTTAGCGCGGCAGGGAAGAGGCTACACCTTC. Translated, it gives CASSLARQGRGYTF.

The rearrangement links TRBV7-2 to TRBJ2-7; 8 bases match TRBD1. Germline V gene data show CDR1 as SGHTA and CDR2 as FQGNSA. J lost 6 bases, V lost 5 bases, and 12 bases had no gene match. This CDR3 spans 15 amino acids. In DNA form, the CDR3 reads TGTGCCAGCAGCACTAGGGAGCCAACAGGGGGCGAGCAGTACTTC. Translating it yields CASSTREPTGGEQYF.